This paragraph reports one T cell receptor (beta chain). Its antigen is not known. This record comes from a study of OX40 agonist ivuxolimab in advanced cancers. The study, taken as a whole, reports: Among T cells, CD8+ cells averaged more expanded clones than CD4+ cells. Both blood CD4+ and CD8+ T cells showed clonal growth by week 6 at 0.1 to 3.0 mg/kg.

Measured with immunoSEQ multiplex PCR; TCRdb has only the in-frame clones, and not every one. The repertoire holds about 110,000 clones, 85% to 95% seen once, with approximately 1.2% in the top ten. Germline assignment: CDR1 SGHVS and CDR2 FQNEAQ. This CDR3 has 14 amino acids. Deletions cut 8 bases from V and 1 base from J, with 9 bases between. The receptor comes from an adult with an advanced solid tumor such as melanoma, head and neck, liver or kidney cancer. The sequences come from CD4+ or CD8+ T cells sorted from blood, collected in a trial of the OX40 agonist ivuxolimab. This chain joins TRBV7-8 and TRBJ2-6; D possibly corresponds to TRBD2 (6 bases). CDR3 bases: TGTGCCAGCCATGCGGGGTCTGGGGCCAACGTCCTGACTTTC. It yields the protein CASHAGSGANVLTF.